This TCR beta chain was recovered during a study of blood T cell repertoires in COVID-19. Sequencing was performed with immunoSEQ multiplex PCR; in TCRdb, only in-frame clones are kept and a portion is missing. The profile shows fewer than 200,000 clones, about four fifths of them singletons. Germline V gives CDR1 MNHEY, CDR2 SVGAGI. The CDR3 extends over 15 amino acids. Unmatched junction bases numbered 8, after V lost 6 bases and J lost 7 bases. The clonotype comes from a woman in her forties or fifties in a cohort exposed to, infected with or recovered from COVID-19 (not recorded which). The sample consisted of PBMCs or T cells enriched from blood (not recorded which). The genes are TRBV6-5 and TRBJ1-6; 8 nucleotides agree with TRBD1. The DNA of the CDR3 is TGTGCCAGCAGGCTTACAGGGGGTCCAAATTCACCCCTCCACTTT. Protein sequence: CASRLTGGPNSPLHF.